Many counts were recorded for the clone carrying this T cell receptor beta chain. The antigen remains undetermined. TCR beta CDR3 region amplification was performed from RNA transcripts. The HTBI set primed first-round TCR CDR3 RT-PCR. A single record per CDR3 protein comes from TCRdb applying MiXCR to the multiplex PCR reads. The profile shows under 300,000 distinct CDR3 sequences, 13% of them singletons. This sample is drawn from a study of T cells in Graves' hyperthyroidism and ophthalmopathy. Study observations and caveats: The model predicted ophthalmopathy a median roughly 6.5 months before onset. In blood, most of the thyroid clonotypes expanded above 0.001 were also present.

Per germline, CDR1 SGHTA and CDR2 FQGNSA. V lost 4 bases and J lost 3; bases outside the gene matches: 3. This CDR3 region has 13 residues. PBMCs came from 9 to 10 ml fresh peripheral blood. The TCR sequence derives from a woman in her thirties with Graves' hyperthyroidism that later progressed to Graves' ophthalmopathy. The chain links TRBV7-2 to TRBJ2-7, with TRBD1 identical over 7 bases. The sequencing sample was made of blood. Here the CDR3 DNA reads TGTGCCAGCAGCTGGGGGACAGACTACGAGCAGTACTTC. It is translated as CASSWGTDYEQYF.